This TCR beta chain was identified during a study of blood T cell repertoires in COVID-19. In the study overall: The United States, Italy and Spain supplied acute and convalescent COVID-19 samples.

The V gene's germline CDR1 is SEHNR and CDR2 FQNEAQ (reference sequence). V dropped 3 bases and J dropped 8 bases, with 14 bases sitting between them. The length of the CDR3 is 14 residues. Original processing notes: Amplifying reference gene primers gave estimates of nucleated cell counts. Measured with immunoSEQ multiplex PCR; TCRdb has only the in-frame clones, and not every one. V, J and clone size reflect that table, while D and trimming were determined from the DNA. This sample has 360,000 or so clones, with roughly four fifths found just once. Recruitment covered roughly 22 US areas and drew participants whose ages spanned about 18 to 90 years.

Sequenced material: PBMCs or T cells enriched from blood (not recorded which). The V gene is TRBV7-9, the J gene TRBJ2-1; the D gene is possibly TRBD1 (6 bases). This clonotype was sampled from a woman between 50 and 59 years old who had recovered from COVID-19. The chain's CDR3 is CASSFTQRTDEQFF. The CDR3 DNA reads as TGTGCCAGCAGCTTCACACAGCGGACAGATGAGCAGTTCTTC.